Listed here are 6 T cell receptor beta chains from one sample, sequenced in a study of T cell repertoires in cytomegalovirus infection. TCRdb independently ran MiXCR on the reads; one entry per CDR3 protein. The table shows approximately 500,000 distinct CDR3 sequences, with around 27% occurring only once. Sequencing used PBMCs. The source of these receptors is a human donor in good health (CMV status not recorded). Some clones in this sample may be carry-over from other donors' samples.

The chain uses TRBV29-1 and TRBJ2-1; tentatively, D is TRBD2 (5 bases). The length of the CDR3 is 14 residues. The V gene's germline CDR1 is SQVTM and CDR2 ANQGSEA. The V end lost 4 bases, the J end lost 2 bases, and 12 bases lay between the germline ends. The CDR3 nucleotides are TGCAGCGTTGCTACTAGACCTCCCTACAATGAGCAGTTCTTC. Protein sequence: CSVATRPPYNEQFF.

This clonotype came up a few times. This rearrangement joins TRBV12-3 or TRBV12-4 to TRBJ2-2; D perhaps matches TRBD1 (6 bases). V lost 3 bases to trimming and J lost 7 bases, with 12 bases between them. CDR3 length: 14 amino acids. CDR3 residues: CASSFRGGSGELFF. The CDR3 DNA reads TGTGCCAGCAGTTTCAGGGGTGGAAGCGGGGAGCTGTTTTTT.

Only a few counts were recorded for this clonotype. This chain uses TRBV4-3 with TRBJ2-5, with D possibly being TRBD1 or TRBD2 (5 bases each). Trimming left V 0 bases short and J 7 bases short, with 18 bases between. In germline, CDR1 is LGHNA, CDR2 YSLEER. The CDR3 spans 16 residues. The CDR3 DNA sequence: TGCGCCAGCAGCCAAGACTGGACTGCTCCTACAGGGACCCAGTACTTC. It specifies CASSQDWTAPTGTQYF.

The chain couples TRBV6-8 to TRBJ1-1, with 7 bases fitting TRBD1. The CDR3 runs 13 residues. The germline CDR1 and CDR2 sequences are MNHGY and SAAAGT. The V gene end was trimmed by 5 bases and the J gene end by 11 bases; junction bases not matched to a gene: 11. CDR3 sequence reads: CASSADRVTLAFF. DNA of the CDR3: TGTGCCAGCAGTGCAGACAGGGTCACGCTCGCTTTCTTT.

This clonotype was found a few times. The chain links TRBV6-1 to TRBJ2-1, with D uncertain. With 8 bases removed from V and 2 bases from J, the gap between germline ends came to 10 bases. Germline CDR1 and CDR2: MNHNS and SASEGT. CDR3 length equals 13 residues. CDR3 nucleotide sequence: TGTGCCAGCCAGGACCTTCCCTACAATGAGCAGTTCTTC. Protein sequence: CASQDLPYNEQFF.

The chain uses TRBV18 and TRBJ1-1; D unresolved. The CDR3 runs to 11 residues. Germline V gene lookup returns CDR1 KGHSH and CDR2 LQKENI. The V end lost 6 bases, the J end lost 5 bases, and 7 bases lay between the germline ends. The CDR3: CASSFITEAFF. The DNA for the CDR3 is TGTGCCAGCTCGTTCATTACTGAAGCTTTCTTT.